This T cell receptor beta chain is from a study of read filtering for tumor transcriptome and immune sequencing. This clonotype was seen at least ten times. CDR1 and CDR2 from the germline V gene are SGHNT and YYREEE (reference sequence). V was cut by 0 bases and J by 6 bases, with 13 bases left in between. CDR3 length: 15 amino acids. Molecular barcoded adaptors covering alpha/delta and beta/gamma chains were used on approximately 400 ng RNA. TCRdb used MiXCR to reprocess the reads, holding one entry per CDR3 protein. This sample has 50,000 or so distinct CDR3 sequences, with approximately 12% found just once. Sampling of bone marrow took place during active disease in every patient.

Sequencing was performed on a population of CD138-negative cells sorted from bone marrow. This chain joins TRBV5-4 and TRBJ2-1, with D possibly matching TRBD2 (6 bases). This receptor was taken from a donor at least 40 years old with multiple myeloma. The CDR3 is CASSLGAGSSNEQFF. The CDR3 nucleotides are TGTGCCAGCAGCTTGGGTGCGGGAAGTAGCAATGAGCAGTTCTTC.